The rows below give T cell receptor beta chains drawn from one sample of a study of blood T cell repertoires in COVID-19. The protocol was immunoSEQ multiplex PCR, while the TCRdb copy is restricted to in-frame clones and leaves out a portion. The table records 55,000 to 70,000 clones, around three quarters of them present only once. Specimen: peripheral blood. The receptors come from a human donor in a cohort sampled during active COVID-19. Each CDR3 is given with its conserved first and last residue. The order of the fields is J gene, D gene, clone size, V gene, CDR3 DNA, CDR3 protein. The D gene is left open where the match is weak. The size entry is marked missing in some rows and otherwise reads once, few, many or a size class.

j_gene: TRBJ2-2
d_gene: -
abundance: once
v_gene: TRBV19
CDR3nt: TGTGCCAGTAAACCGCGGGGACGCCAGGACACCGGGGAGCTGTTTTTT
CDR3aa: CASKPRGRQDTGELFF

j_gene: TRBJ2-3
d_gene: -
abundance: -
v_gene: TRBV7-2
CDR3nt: TGTGCCAGCAGCTTAAAAGGGAGTGCAGATACGCAGTATTTT
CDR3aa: CASSLKGSADTQYF

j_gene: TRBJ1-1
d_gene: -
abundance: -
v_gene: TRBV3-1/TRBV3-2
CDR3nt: TGTGCCAGCAGCCTGGGGGGAAACACTGAAGCTTTCTTT
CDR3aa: CASSLGGNTEAFF

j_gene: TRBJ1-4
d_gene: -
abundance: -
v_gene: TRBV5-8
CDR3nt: TGTGCCAGCAGCAGTAGACAGGACTCAAATGAAAAACTGTTTTTT
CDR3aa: CASSSRQDSNEKLFF

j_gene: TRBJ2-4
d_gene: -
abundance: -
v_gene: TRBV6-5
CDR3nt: TGTGCCAGCAGTTACGATTGGGGGGATGGAAACATTCAGTACTTC
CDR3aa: CASSYDWGDGNIQYF

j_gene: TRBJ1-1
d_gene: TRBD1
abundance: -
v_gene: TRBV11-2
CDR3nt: TGTGCCAGCAGCCCAACGACAGGGCTTACTGAAGCTTTCTTT
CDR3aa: CASSPTTGLTEAFF

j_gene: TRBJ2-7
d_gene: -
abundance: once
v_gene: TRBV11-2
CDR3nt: TGTGCCAGCAGCCCCGCTGGGAGCTCCTACGAGCAGTACTTC
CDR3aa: CASSPAGSSYEQYF

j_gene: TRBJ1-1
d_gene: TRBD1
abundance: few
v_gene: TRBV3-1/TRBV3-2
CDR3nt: TGTGCCAGCAGCCAAGAAGGGACAGCTGAAGCTTTCTTT
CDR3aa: CASSQEGTAEAFF

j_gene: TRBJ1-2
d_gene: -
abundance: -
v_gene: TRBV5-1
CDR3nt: TGCGCCAGCAGCTCCCTTCCCGGGGACTATGGCTACACCTTC
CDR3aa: CASSSLPGDYGYTF

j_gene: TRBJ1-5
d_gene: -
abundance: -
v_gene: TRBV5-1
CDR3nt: TGCGCCAGCAGCGTCACAGGGAATCAGGGTCAGCCCCAGCATTTT
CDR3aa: CASSVTGNQGQPQHF

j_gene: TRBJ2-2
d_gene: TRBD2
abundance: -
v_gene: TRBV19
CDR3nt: TGTGCCAGTATTAGGGTAGCGGGAGGGCCTGGCACCGGGGAGCTGTTTTTT
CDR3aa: CASIRVAGGPGTGELFF

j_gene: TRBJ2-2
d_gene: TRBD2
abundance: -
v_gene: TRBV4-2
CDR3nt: TGTGCCAGCAGCCAAGATACACTAGCGGGAGAGCTCGGGGAGCTGTTTTTT
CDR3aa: CASSQDTLAGELGELFF

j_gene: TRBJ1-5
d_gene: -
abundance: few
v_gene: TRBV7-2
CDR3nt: TGTGCCAGCAGCTTAGCGCGAGGTAATCAGCCCCAGCATTTT
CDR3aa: CASSLARGNQPQHF

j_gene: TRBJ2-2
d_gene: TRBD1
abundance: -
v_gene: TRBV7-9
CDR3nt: TGTGCCAGCAGCTCGATGGGACAGGGAAACACCGGGGAGCTGTTTTTT
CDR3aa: CASSSMGQGNTGELFF

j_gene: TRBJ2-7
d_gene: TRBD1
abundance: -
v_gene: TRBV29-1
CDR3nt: TGCAGCGCCCGAAGGGGGCTTACCTACGAGCAGTACTTC
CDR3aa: CSARRGLTYEQYF

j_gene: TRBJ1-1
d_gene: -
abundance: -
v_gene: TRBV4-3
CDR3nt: TGCGCCAGCAGCCAAGAATACAGGAACACTGAAGCTTTCTTT
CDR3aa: CASSQEYRNTEAFF

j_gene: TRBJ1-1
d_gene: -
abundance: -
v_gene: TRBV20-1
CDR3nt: TGCAGTGCTAGTCGCGGGGTTTCGATGGACACTGAAGCTTTCTTT
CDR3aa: CSASRGVSMDTEAFF

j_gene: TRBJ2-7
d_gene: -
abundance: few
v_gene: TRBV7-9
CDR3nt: TGTGCCAGCAGCCGTAGCTCCTACGAGCAGTACTTC
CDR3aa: CASSRSSYEQYF

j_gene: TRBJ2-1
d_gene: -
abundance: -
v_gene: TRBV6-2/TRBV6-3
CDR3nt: TGTGCCAGCAGCCTTAGGGGGGACAGCCGATACAATGAGCAGTTCTTC
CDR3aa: CASSLRGDSRYNEQFF

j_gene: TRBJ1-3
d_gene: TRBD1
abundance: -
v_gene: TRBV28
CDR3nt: TGTGCCAGCATCCAGGGGGTCTACTCTGGAAACACCATATATTTT
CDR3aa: CASIQGVYSGNTIYF

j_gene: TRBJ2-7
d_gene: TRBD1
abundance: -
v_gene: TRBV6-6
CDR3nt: TGTGCCAGCAGGACGACAGGGATAGGAACCTACGAGCAGTACTTC
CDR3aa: CASRTTGIGTYEQYF

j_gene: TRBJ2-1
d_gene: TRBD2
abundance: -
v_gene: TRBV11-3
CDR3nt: TGTGCCAGCAGCCAAAGACTAGCGGCCTCCTACAATGAGCAGTTCTTC
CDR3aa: CASSQRLAASYNEQFF

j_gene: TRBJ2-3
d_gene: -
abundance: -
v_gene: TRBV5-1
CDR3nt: TGCGCCAGCAGCTTGGAATCGGGATCAGATACGCAGTATTTT
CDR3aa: CASSLESGSDTQYF

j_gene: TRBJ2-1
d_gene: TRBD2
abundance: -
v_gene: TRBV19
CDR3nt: TGTGCCAGTAGACTAGCGGGGGGGAATGAGCAGTTCTTC
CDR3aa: CASRLAGGNEQFF

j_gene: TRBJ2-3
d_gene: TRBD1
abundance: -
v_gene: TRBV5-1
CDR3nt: TGCGCCAGCAGCTTGGGACGACAGGGAAGCACAGATACGCAGTATTTT
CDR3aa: CASSLGRQGSTDTQYF

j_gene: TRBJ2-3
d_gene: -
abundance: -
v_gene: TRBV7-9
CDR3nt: TGTGCCAGCAGCTTATCGGGAACTAGCACAGATACGCAGTATTTT
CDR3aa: CASSLSGTSTDTQYF

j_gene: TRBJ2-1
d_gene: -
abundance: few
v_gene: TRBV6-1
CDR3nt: TGTGCCAGCAGTGAAGCATCGTTGAGGGAGCAGTTCTTC
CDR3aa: CASSEASLREQFF

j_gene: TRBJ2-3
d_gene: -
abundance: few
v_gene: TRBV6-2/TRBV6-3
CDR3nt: TGTGCCAGCAGTCCCGGGACACCACTCGTTCAAGATACGCAGTATTTT
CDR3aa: CASSPGTPLVQDTQYF

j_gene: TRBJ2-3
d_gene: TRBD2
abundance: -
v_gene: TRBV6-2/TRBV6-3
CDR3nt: TGTGCCAGCAGCTTAGCGGGAGGGCCCACAGATACGCAGTATTTT
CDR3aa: CASSLAGGPTDTQYF

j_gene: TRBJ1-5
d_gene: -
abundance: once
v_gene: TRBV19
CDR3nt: TGTGCCAGTAGTCCCCCATCGGAGTCGGGGGTCCAGCCCCAGCATTTT
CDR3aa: CASSPPSESGVQPQHF

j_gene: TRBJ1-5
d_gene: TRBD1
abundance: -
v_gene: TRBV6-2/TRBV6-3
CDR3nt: TGTGCCAGCAGTTCAACAGGGGCCCATCAGCCCCAGCATTTT
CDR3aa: CASSSTGAHQPQHF

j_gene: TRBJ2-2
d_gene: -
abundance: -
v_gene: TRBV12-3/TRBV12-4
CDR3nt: TGTGCCAGCAGCACAATTTCCACCGGGGAGCTGTTTTTT
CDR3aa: CASSTISTGELFF

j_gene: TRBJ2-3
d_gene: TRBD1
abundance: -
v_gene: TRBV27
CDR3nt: TGTGCCAGCAGTTCTAGTCCAGGGGGTACGCAGTATTTT
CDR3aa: CASSSSPGGTQYF

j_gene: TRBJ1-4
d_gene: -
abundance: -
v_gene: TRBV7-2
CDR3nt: TGTGCCAGCAGCTTCGGGGTTAATGAAAAACTGTTTTTT
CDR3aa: CASSFGVNEKLFF

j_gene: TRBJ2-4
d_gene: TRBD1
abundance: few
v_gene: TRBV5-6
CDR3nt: TGTGCCAGCAGCGCCGCAGGGGGCGCCAAAAACATTCAGTACTTC
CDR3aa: CASSAAGGAKNIQYF

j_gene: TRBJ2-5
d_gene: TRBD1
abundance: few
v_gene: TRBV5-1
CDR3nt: TGCGCCAGCAGCCTCGGAACAGGGGTCCAAGAGACCCAGTACTTC
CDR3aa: CASSLGTGVQETQYF

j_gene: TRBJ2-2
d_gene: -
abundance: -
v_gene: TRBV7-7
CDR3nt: TGTGCTAGCAGCTTAAGGACTTCCCCGACCGGGGAGCTGTTTTTT
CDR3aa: CASSLRTSPTGELFF